The next 10 T cell receptor beta chains were all read from a single sample in a study of blood T cell repertoires in COVID-19. Here immunoSEQ multiplex PCR was the method, and the copy in TCRdb shows in-frame clones only, minus some. The repertoire holds 200,000 or so clones, with roughly 80% as singletons. Sequenced: peripheral blood. All receptors derive from a woman over 75 with acute or convalescent COVID-19.

This chain connects TRBV7-3 to TRBJ2-1; 14 bases line up with TRBD2. The length of the CDR3 is 16 residues. The J segment lost 7 bases and the V segment lost 1 base, leaving 3 bases of the junction unmatched. CDR1 and CDR2 from the germline V gene are SGHTA and FQGTGA. The CDR3 sequence is CASSLSGTSGSNEQFF. The CDR3 DNA sequence: TGTGCCAGCAGCTTAAGTGGGACTAGCGGGAGTAATGAGCAGTTCTTC.

This chain links TRBV20-1 with TRBJ2-5, with D uncertain. V lost 6 bases and J lost 5, with 10 bases in between. Per germline, CDR1 DFQATT and CDR2 SNEGSKA (reference sequence). The CDR3 is made up of 11 amino acids. The CDR3 DNA reads as TGCAGTGCCCGACTCCTGGAGACCCAGTACTTC. This translates into CSARLLETQYF.

This clone occurred once. The gene calls are TRBV9 and TRBJ2-6, with D maybe TRBD1 (5 bases). Trimming took 3 bases from V and 0 from J, leaving 10 bases between them. The V gene's germline CDR1 is SGDLS and CDR2 YYNGEE. This CDR3 contains 16 residues. The CDR3 DNA is TGTGCCAGCAGCGAAAGACAGCGCTCTGGGGCCAACGTCCTGACTTTC. This translates into CASSERQRSGANVLTF.

The rearrangement joins TRBV5-4 to TRBJ2-5; 10 bases are shared with TRBD2. J was trimmed by 2 bases and V by 4 bases; bases with no gene match: 14. The length of the CDR3 is 18 residues. In germline, CDR1 is SGHNT, CDR2 YYREEE (reference sequence). The CDR3 reads CASSPIGGLAGAQETQYF. The CDR3 DNA sequence: TGTGCCAGCAGCCCGATCGGAGGGCTAGCGGGAGCTCAAGAGACCCAGTACTTC.

This chain connects TRBV21-1 to TRBJ2-1; the table assigns TRBD2, which was not confirmed against the DNA. TRBV21-1 is a documented pseudogene. This CDR3 is built from 15 residues. The CDR3 region is CASSRTGLPYNEQFF. DNA for the CDR3: TGTGCCAGCAGTCGAACGGGACTCCCCTACAATGAGCAGTTCTTC.

This clone was seen only a few times. The chain is built from TRBV25-1 and TRBJ2-7; 9 nucleotides agree with TRBD1. CDR3 length: 15 residues. Germline CDR1 MGHDK, CDR2 SYGVNS. The V segment lost 1 base and the J segment 2 bases; nucleotides outside the gene matches: 3. CDR3 loop: CASSEWGQGPYEQYF. The CDR3 DNA sequence: TGTGCCAGCAGTGAATGGGGACAGGGCCCCTACGAGCAGTACTTC.

The V call is TRBV14, the J call TRBJ1-4; weak D call: TRBD1 (5 bases). This CDR3 has 16 residues. V was shortened by 0 bases and J by 4 bases, with 12 bases between the two germline ends. Germline V gives CDR1 SGHDN, CDR2 FVKESK. This chain's CDR3 is CASSQEDSDINEKLFF. Here the CDR3 DNA reads TGTGCCAGCAGCCAAGAAGATTCGGACATTAATGAAAAACTGTTTTTT.

The rearrangement uses TRBV5-4 and TRBJ1-4, with 8 bases matching TRBD1. This CDR3 comprises 15 residues. Germline CDR1 is SGHNT and CDR2 is YYREEE (reference sequence). The V segment lost 2 bases and the J segment 7 bases; nucleotides outside the gene matches: 7. CDR3 sequence (DNA): TGTGCCAGCAGCTTAAAGACAGGGGTTGGTGAAAAACTGTTTTTT. Its protein is CASSLKTGVGEKLFF.

V gene TRBV5-6 combines with J gene TRBJ1-2; D gene ambiguous. CDR1 is SGHDT, CDR2 YYEEEE, per germline. The germline V and J ends were trimmed by 2 bases and 2 bases, with 10 bases remaining between them. This CDR3 is built from 14 residues. CDR3 DNA: TGTGCCAGCAGCTTTGGAGCAGAGAACTATGGCTACACCTTC. It yields the protein CASSFGAENYGYTF.

In this sample, this clone turned up a few times. The chain has TRBV5-1 and TRBJ2-2, with TRBD2 matching over 8 bases. V shed 9 bases and J 4 bases; nucleotides not matched to a gene: 11. Germline V lookup: CDR1 SGHRS, CDR2 YFSETQ. The CDR3 contains 15 residues. The CDR3 DNA follows: TGCGCCACGGAGGCGGGGGGCCCGAGCACCGGGGAGCTGTTTTTT. Residues: CATEAGGPSTGELFF.